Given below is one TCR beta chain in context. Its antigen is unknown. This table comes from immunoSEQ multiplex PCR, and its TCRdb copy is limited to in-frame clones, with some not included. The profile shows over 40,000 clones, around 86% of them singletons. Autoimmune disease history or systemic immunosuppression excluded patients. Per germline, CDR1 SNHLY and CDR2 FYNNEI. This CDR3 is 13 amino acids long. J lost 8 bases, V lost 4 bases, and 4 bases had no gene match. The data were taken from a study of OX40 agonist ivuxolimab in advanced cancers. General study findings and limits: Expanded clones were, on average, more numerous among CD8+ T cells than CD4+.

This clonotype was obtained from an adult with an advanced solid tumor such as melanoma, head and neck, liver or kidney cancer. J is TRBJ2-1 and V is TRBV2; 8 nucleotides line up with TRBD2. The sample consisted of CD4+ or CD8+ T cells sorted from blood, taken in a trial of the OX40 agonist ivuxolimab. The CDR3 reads CASSGGRRDEQFF. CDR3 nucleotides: TGTGCCAGCAGTGGCGGGAGGAGGGATGAGCAGTTCTTC.